These T cell receptor beta chains were read from a single sample in a study of blood T cell repertoires in COVID-19. Sequenced by immunoSEQ multiplex PCR; TCRdb stores in-frame clones only, minus some. The sample yields more than 200,000 clones, 80% to 85% seen once. Sample: peripheral blood. The receptors stem from a man in his fifties or sixties with acute or convalescent COVID-19. CDR3s include the opening cysteine and the closing phenylalanine or tryptophan. Each record gives: V gene, D gene, clone size, J gene, CDR3 DNA, CDR3 protein. The D gene is left open where the match is weak. Part of the rows lack a size; the others show once, few, many or a class for expanded clones.

TRBV18,TRBD2,-,TRBJ2-7,TGTGCCAGCTCACCACTAGCGGGCCCAAACTACGAGCAGTACTTC,CASSPLAGPNYEQYF
TRBV28,-,-,TRBJ2-3,TGTGCCAGCAGAACTAGCACAGATACGCAGTATTTT,CASRTSTDTQYF
TRBV14,-,-,TRBJ1-3,TGTGCCAGCAGCCAAGAAGGCGGCGGAGTTTATTTT,CASSQEGGGVYF
TRBV28,TRBD1,-,TRBJ2-7,TGTGCCAGCAGTGGGCCCGGGACAGGGGTCGGCTACGAGCAGTACTTC,CASSGPGTGVGYEQYF
TRBV2,TRBD1,-,TRBJ1-2,TGTGCCAGCAGCCAAGGGACAGTCTATGGCTACACCTTC,CASSQGTVYGYTF
TRBV18,TRBD1,-,TRBJ1-2,TGTGCCAGCTCACCACCGGAACAGGGGGTCTATGGCTACACCTTC,CASSPPEQGVYGYTF
TRBV18,TRBD1,once,TRBJ2-1,TGTGCCAGCTCACCACCGGGACAGAGCTCCTACAATGAGCAGTTCTTC,CASSPPGQSSYNEQFF
TRBV6-1,TRBD1,-,TRBJ2-7,TGTGCCAGCAGTGATCCCCAAGGGGCAGGGGGAAATTACGAGCAGTACTTC,CASSDPQGAGGNYEQYF
TRBV7-8,TRBD2,-,TRBJ2-7,TGTGCCAGCAGCATGTTATCCGGGACTAGCGACTACGAGCAGTACTTC,CASSMLSGTSDYEQYF
TRBV24-1,TRBD2,-,TRBJ2-3,TGTGCCACCAGTGATTTCACAGCGGGAGTGGGAGATACGCAGTATTTT,CATSDFTAGVGDTQYF
TRBV7-2,TRBD2,-,TRBJ2-5,TGTGCCAGCAGCTTAGCGCGTCGAGCGGGAGGGGGCCAAGAGACCCAGTACTTC,CASSLARRAGGGQETQYF
TRBV7-9,TRBD2,few,TRBJ2-7,TGTGCCAGCAGCTCGGGAGGGGGTGACTACGAGCAGTACTTC,CASSSGGGDYEQYF
TRBV11-2,TRBD1,few,TRBJ2-3,TGTGCCAGCAGCGAAAGGGACAGCCTCACAGATACGCAGTATTTT,CASSERDSLTDTQYF
TRBV6-5,-,-,TRBJ1-1,TGTGCCAGCAGGGGACATAGGAACACTGAAGCTTTCTTT,CASRGHRNTEAFF
TRBV21-1,-,-,TRBJ2-7,TGTGCCAGCAGCAAAAAAACAGGAAGCTCCTACGAGCAGTACTTC,CASSKKTGSSYEQYF
TRBV6-5,-,once,TRBJ2-7,TGTGCCAGCAAAGAACCAGGGGCTAGGGACGAGCAGTACTTC,CASKEPGARDEQYF
TRBV5-4,TRBD2,-,TRBJ2-1,TGTGCCAGCAGCTCGAAACGGGACTATTACAATGAGCAGTTCTTC,CASSSKRDYYNEQFF
TRBV19,TRBD1,-,TRBJ1-3,TGTGCCAGTATTCTGCCGGTGACAGGGGAAAGAAACACCATATATTTT,CASILPVTGERNTIYF
TRBV28,-,-,TRBJ2-5,TGTGCCAGCAGTTTATCTGGGCGTCAAGAGACCCAGTACTTC,CASSLSGRQETQYF
TRBV9,TRBD2,-,TRBJ2-2,TGTGCCAGCAGCGCGGGACTAGCCGCGAACACCGGGGAGCTGTTTTTT,CASSAGLAANTGELFF
TRBV6-5,-,-,TRBJ1-3,TGTGCCAGCAGTTACGGTAGAGATCCCTCTGGAAACACCATATATTTT,CASSYGRDPSGNTIYF
TRBV6-5,-,-,TRBJ2-6,TGTGCCAGCAGTTACTCAGGACAGTCTGGGGCCAACGTCCTGACTTTC,CASSYSGQSGANVLTF
TRBV10-3,TRBD2,-,TRBJ2-1,TGTGCCATCAGACCCTCCGGGACTAGCGGGGGGAGTGAGCAGTTCTTC,CAIRPSGTSGGSEQFF
TRBV30,TRBD1,few,TRBJ1-2,TGTGCCTGGGCAGGGGACAGGATCTATGGCTACACCTTC,CAWAGDRIYGYTF
TRBV11-1,-,few,TRBJ2-7,TGTGCCAGCAGCTTCAGGGCTTACGAGCAGTACTTC,CASSFRAYEQYF
TRBV6-2/TRBV6-3,-,few,TRBJ2-7,TGTGCCAGCAGTAGGGGTGAAAAGGGATGGACCTACGAGCAGTACTTC,CASSRGEKGWTYEQYF
TRBV5-4,-,-,TRBJ1-3,TGTGCCAGCAGCTTGGACACCAACTCTGGAAACACCATATATTTT,CASSLDTNSGNTIYF
TRBV7-8,TRBD1,few,TRBJ2-7,TGTGCCAGCAGCTTACCCCCTGGACAGGGCGTATACGAGCAGTACTTC,CASSLPPGQGVYEQYF
TRBV4-3,TRBD1,few,TRBJ2-7,TGCGCCAGCAGCCATAACAGGGGGCTCTACGAGCAGTACTTC,CASSHNRGLYEQYF
TRBV4-2,TRBD2,once,TRBJ2-2,TGTGCCAGCAGCCCCGAACTAGCGGGGGCGCCCGGGGAGCTGTTTTTT,CASSPELAGAPGELFF
TRBV4-2,-,-,TRBJ2-3,TGTGCCAGCAGCCAAGATTCCGGGGGGCAGGAGGCAGATACGCAGTATTTT,CASSQDSGGQEADTQYF
TRBV6-5,-,-,TRBJ2-7,TGTGCCAGCAGCTATCGGGTATCCTACGAGCAGTACTTC,CASSYRVSYEQYF
TRBV28,TRBD1,-,TRBJ1-1,TGTGCCAGCAGTAGGGGACAGAGTCCCACTGAAGCTTTCTTT,CASSRGQSPTEAFF
TRBV6-6,TRBD1,-,TRBJ2-7,TGTGCCAGCAGGGGAGGACAGGGTCGGCTCGAGCAGTACTTC,CASRGGQGRLEQYF
TRBV6-6,-,once,TRBJ1-5,TGTGCCAGCAGTTACGCTGACACTCAGCCCCAGCATTTT,CASSYADTQPQHF
TRBV7-9,-,once,TRBJ1-2,TGTGCCAGCAGCTCCGGGGGGAACTATGGCTACACCTTC,CASSSGGNYGYTF
TRBV14,TRBD1,-,TRBJ1-1,TGTGCCAGCCAGGGACAGAGGAACACTGAAGCTTTCTTT,CASQGQRNTEAFF
TRBV3-1/TRBV3-2,-,-,TRBJ2-3,TGTGCCAGCAGCCTTGGACTAATCACAGATACGCAGTATTTT,CASSLGLITDTQYF
TRBV10-3,-,-,TRBJ1-2,TGTGCCATCAGTGAGAGGTCAGCCCAGGTCTATGGCTACACCTTC,CAISERSAQVYGYTF
TRBV7-8,TRBD2,-,TRBJ2-1,TGTGCCAGCAGCTCCCGGGGGGGACTCCACCGGGGGCAGTTCTTC,CASSSRGGLHRGQFF
TRBV30,TRBD1,-,TRBJ2-7,TGTGCCTGGAGTATGAAGGGGGCGGTGGAGCAGTACTTC,CAWSMKGAVEQYF
TRBV11-2,-,-,TRBJ1-5,TGTGCCAGCAGCTTAGGCTCAGGCCGTAGCAATCAGCCCCAGCATTTT,CASSLGSGRSNQPQHF
TRBV19,TRBD1,-,TRBJ2-7,TGTGCCAGTAGTATTCAGGGGGAGTTAGCCGAGCAGTACTTC,CASSIQGELAEQYF
TRBV3-1/TRBV3-2,TRBD2,-,TRBJ2-1,TGTGCCAGCAGCCAAGAAGGCGGGGCTAGCGGTTCCTACAATGAGCAGTTCTTC,CASSQEGGASGSYNEQFF
TRBV11-2,-,-,TRBJ2-5,TGTGCCAGCAGCCGCGATTTCCAAGAGACCCAGTACTTC,CASSRDFQETQYF
TRBV6-6,-,few,TRBJ2-7,TGTGCCAGCAGCCACCGGGGGGCAGCCTACGAGCAGTACTTC,CASSHRGAAYEQYF
TRBV30,-,-,TRBJ2-7,TGTGCCTGGAGCCGCGGACAGCTCGGCTCCTACGAGCAGTACTTC,CAWSRGQLGSYEQYF